This TCR beta chain is drawn from a study of blood T cell repertoires in COVID-19. CDR3 length equals 15 residues. The V gene end was trimmed by 5 bases and the J gene end by 4 bases; junction bases not matched to a gene: 2. The germline CDR1 and CDR2 sequences are MNHEY and SVGAGI. TCRdb's copy holds only in-frame clones and misses some; the assay was immunoSEQ multiplex PCR. This sample has over 350,000 clones, with approximately 93% found just once. Sequenced material: PBMCs or T cells enriched from blood (not recorded which). The chain has TRBV6-5 and TRBJ2-3; 14 bases map to TRBD2. The source is a woman in her 40s who had been exposed to COVID-19. The CDR3: CASSQTSGGADTQYF. The DNA for the CDR3 is TGTGCCAGCAGTCAGACTAGCGGGGGGGCAGATACGCAGTATTTT.